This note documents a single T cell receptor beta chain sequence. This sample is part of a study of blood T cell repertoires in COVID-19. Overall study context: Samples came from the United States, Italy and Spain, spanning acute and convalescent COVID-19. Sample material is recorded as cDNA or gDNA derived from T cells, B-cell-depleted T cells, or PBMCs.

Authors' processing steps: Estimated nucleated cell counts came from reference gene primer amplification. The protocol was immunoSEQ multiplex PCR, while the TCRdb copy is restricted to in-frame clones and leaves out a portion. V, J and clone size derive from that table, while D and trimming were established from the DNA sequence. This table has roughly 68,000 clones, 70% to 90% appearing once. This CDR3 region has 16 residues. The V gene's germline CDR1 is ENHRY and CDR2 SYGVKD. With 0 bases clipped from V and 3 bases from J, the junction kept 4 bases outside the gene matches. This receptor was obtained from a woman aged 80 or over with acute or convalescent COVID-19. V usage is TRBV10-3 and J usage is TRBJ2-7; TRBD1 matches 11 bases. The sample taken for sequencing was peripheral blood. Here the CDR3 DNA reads TGTGCCATCAGTGAGTCCGGACAGGGGGCAGGCTACGAGCAGTACTTC. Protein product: CAISESGQGAGYEQYF.